These T cell receptor beta chains were read from a single sample in a study of control samples from healthy donors and cancer patients. TCRdb keeps only in-frame clones here, not all; method: immunoSEQ multiplex PCR. This table holds about 89,000 clones, roughly nine tenths found once. The specimen was blood. These receptor sequences come from a man under 40 in good health. CDR3s include the opening cysteine and the closing phenylalanine or tryptophan. The D gene is left open where the match is weak. A clone size is listed for some rows: how often the clone was seen (once, few, many), or a class if it is expanded.

TRBJ2-1 | NA | 15 | TRBV11-3 | NA | TGTGCCAGCAGCTTAGAGGGGGAGTTTCCGAATGAGCAGTTCTTC | CASSLEGEFPNEQFF
TRBJ2-3 | NA | 14 | TRBV24-1 | NA | TGTGCCATCCGGGACGGCGGTACTCTAGATACGCAGTATTTT | CAIRDGGTLDTQYF
TRBJ1-5 | NA | 17 | TRBV24-1 | TRBD1 | TGTGCCACCAGTGATCCCCGTTCAGGGGGAAACAATCAGCCCCAGCATTTT | CATSDPRSGGNNQPQHF
TRBJ2-6 | NA | 18 | TRBV9 | TRBD1 | TGTGCCAGCAGCGGAAGGACAGGGGCCCACTCTGGGGCCAACGTCCTGACTTTC | CASSGRTGAHSGANVLTF
TRBJ2-2 | NA | 15 | TRBV27 | TRBD1 | TGTGCCAGCACCAAGAACAGGGGGCAAGGCGGGGAGCTGTTTTTT | CASTKNRGQGGELFF
TRBJ1-4 | NA | 15 | TRBV5-1 | NA | TGCGCCAGCAGCCCCATAGGGGCGCCTAATGAAAAACTGTTTTTT | CASSPIGAPNEKLFF
TRBJ2-3 | NA | 16 | TRBV6-5 | TRBD2 | TGTGCCAGCAGTTACCAAAGCGGGGGGGCCACAGATACGCAGTATTTT | CASSYQSGGATDTQYF
TRBJ1-5 | NA | 16 | TRBV18 | NA | TGTGCCAGCTCACCACCAACAGTAAGAGGTAATCAGCCCCAGCATTTT | CASSPPTVRGNQPQHF
TRBJ2-3 | NA | 15 | TRBV21-1 | NA | TGTGCCAGCAAGGAGGCAGCTAGTTTCACAGATACGCAGTATTTT | CASKEAASFTDTQYF
TRBJ2-5 | NA | 18 | TRBV3-1/TRBV3-2 | TRBD2 | TGTGCCAGCAGCCGACCAACAGGGACTAGCGGGGGGTGGTGGACCCAGTACTTC | CASSRPTGTSGGWWTQYF
TRBJ2-3 | NA | 15 | TRBV4-1 | NA | TGCGCCAGCAGCCAAGCAAGGGGGGGATCAGATACGCAGTATTTT | CASSQARGGSDTQYF
TRBJ2-7 | NA | 13 | TRBV7-9 | NA | TGTGCCAGCAGCCTGAGGACCTCCTACGAGCAGTACTTC | CASSLRTSYEQYF
TRBJ2-4 | NA | 15 | TRBV7-2 | NA | TGTGCCAGCAGCTTTGGGGTTGGGGCCAAAAACATTCAGTACTTC | CASSFGVGAKNIQYF
TRBJ1-1 | NA | 15 | TRBV18 | NA | TGTGCCAGCTCACCACTGTCAGGGGAGAACACTGAAGCTTTCTTT | CASSPLSGENTEAFF
TRBJ2-5 | NA | 14 | TRBV5-4 | NA | TGTGCCAGCAGCCCCGGGACCACTCAAGAGACCCAGTACTTC | CASSPGTTQETQYF
TRBJ2-3 | NA | 15 | TRBV7-2 | TRBD1 | TGTGCCAGCAGCTTAGGGGCAGGGGGCATGGGTACGCAGTATTTT | CASSLGAGGMGTQYF
TRBJ1-1 | NA | 16 | TRBV25-1 | NA | TGTGCCAGCAGTGAATCCCCCGGGGTGGGGAACACTGAAGCTTTCTTT | CASSESPGVGNTEAFF
TRBJ1-4 | NA | 17 | TRBV24-1 | NA | TGTGCCACCAGTGATTCCCGACGGGAGGAGGTCGGTGAAAAACTGTTTTTT | CATSDSRREEVGEKLFF
TRBJ2-1 | NA | 16 | TRBV6-5 | TRBD1 | TGTGCCAGCAGTTACGCGGGACAGGGGAAGAGAAATGAGCAGTTCTTC | CASSYAGQGKRNEQFF
TRBJ2-3 | NA | 11 | TRBV20-1 | NA | TGCAGTGCTAGTAGGTTAGATACGCAGTATTTT | CSASRLDTQYF
TRBJ1-1 | NA | 14 | TRBV10-3 | TRBD1 | TGTGCCACCGGAGAGTCGACAGGGGGCACTGAAGCTTTCTTT | CATGESTGGTEAFF
TRBJ1-1 | NA | 15 | TRBV3-1/TRBV3-2 | TRBD1 | TGTGCCAGCAGCCAAGCTGGGGCAGGGGGGACTGAAGCTTTCTTT | CASSQAGAGGTEAFF
TRBJ1-4 | NA | 15 | TRBV7-8 | NA | TGTGCCAGCAGCTTACCCGGGCTGGGGAATGAAAAACTGTTTTTT | CASSLPGLGNEKLFF
TRBJ1-5 | NA | 17 | TRBV7-3 | NA | TGTGCCAGCAGCTTAACGGGGGAGAGGGAAAGCAATCAGCCCCAGCATTTT | CASSLTGERESNQPQHF
TRBJ1-3 | NA | 16 | TRBV6-5 | TRBD1 | TGTGCCAGCAGTTACTCGCGACAGGGGGCTGGAAACACCATATATTTT | CASSYSRQGAGNTIYF
TRBJ2-7 | NA | 14 | TRBV7-9 | TRBD1 | TGTGCCAGCAGCTTGACAGGGGATTCCTACGAGCAGTACTTC | CASSLTGDSYEQYF
TRBJ1-1 | NA | 16 | TRBV7-9 | NA | TGTGCCAGCAGCTTGGGGTCGGGGCTAGGTAACACTGAAGCTTTCTTT | CASSLGSGLGNTEAFF
TRBJ2-5 | NA | 16 | TRBV5-6 | NA | TGTGCCAGCAGCTTCCGGGACACCCTTTTTCAGGAGACCCAGTACTTC | CASSFRDTLFQETQYF
TRBJ2-5 | NA | 13 | TRBV30 | TRBD2 | TGTGCCTGGAGTGGGACTAGCAGGGAGACCCAGTACTTC | CAWSGTSRETQYF
TRBJ1-3 | NA | 17 | TRBV9 | NA | TGTGCCAGCAGCGCTCAACAGGTTCGCAGCTCTGGAAACACCATATATTTT | CASSAQQVRSSGNTIYF
TRBJ1-1 | NA | 13 | TRBV5-1 | TRBD1 | TGCGCCAGCAGCTTGGAGACAGGGTATGAAGCTTTCTTT | CASSLETGYEAFF
TRBJ1-6 | NA | 17 | TRBV4-1 | TRBD1 | TGCGCCAGCAGCCAATACTCAGGGCAGGGGGCGGTTTCACCCCTCCACTTT | CASSQYSGQGAVSPLHF
TRBJ2-1 | once | 13 | TRBV6-5 | NA | TGTGCCAGCAGTCCCTTAGGGCCGAATGAGCAGTTCTTC | CASSPLGPNEQFF
TRBJ2-7 | NA | 13 | TRBV4-1 | TRBD1 | TGCGCCAGCAGCCAGTGGGACAGCTACGAGCAGTACTTC | CASSQWDSYEQYF
TRBJ2-1 | NA | 17 | TRBV2 | TRBD1 | TGTGCCAGCAGTGTCGGACAGGGGCGCTCTGCAAAAAATGAGCAGTTCTTC | CASSVGQGRSAKNEQFF
TRBJ2-2 | NA | 13 | TRBV29-1 | NA | TGCAGCGTTGATATCCAGGGCACCGGGGAGCTGTTTTTT | CSVDIQGTGELFF
TRBJ2-5 | once | 12 | TRBV10-3 | NA | TGTGCCATCAGTGATCGGGGGGAGACCCAGTACTTC | CAISDRGETQYF
TRBJ1-3 | NA | 13 | TRBV2 | NA | TGTGCCAGCAGTCAGGGCCGGGGGAACACCATATATTTT | CASSQGRGNTIYF
TRBJ2-5 | NA | 13 | TRBV7-3 | NA | TGTGCCAGCAGCACAGGGAGTAGTGGGACCCAGTACTTC | CASSTGSSGTQYF
TRBJ2-1 | NA | 15 | TRBV5-1 | TRBD1 | TGCGCCAGCAGCTTGGAGGGACAGCGGTACAATGAGCAGTTCTTC | CASSLEGQRYNEQFF
TRBJ2-5 | NA | 19 | TRBV24-1 | TRBD1 | TGTGCCACCAGTGATTTGCAACCCGCACCGACAGGGCTCCGAGAGACCCAGTACTTC | CATSDLQPAPTGLRETQYF
TRBJ2-5 | NA | 17 | TRBV20-1 | TRBD1 | TGCAGTGCTAGTTCCTCAGCCCCCACAGGGGCCGAAGAGACCCAGTACTTC | CSASSSAPTGAEETQYF
TRBJ2-7 | NA | 14 | TRBV5-3 | TRBD2 | TGTGCCAGAAGCCCAAGACCACTAGCGGGGGGTCTGTACTTC | CARSPRPLAGGLYF
TRBJ1-2 | few | 15 | TRBV4-1 | NA | TGCGCCAGCAGCCAAGAGGGAGGGCTCGACTATGGCTACACCTTC | CASSQEGGLDYGYTF
TRBJ2-6 | NA | 15 | TRBV7-2 | NA | TGTGCCAGCAGTTTACACGCCTCTGGGGCCAACGTCCTGACTTTC | CASSLHASGANVLTF
TRBJ1-2 | NA | 14 | TRBV5-8 | TRBD1 | TGTGCCAGCAGCACCGGGACAGCTAACTATGGCTACACCTTC | CASSTGTANYGYTF
TRBJ2-3 | NA | 13 | TRBV9 | NA | TGTGCCAGCAGCGTAGGCAATAGTGATACGCAGTATTTT | CASSVGNSDTQYF
TRBJ2-1 | NA | 18 | TRBV12-5 | TRBD2 | TGTGCTAGTGGTTTGGTGGGGGGGTCCGAGTTAAGGTACAATGAGCAGTTCTTC | CASGLVGGSELRYNEQFF
TRBJ2-3 | NA | 16 | TRBV30 | TRBD1 | TGTGCCTGGAGTGTACTTAGGGACAGGGCCACAGATACGCAGTATTTT | CAWSVLRDRATDTQYF
TRBJ2-5 | NA | 17 | TRBV29-1 | TRBD2 | TGCAGCGTCGTCCTCTCCCTGGCGGGGGGAACCCAAGAGACCCAGTACTTC | CSVVLSLAGGTQETQYF
TRBJ1-6 | NA | 15 | TRBV30 | NA | TGTGCCTGGACCCGATTTCCTCCAGAGAATTCACCCCTCCACTTT | CAWTRFPPENSPLHF
TRBJ2-7 | NA | 16 | TRBV18 | NA | TGTGCCAGCTCACCCCGCGTCGACGTCGCTGCCTACGAGCAGTACTTC | CASSPRVDVAAYEQYF
TRBJ1-1 | medium-sized | 15 | TRBV6-5 | NA | TGTGCCAGCAGTTACTCTTACTTGGGGGACACTGAAGCTTTCTTT | CASSYSYLGDTEAFF
TRBJ2-1 | once | 15 | TRBV5-1 | NA | TGCGCCAGCAGCTTGGATGCGGGGCGGTACGGGGAGCAGTTCTTC | CASSLDAGRYGEQFF
TRBJ2-3 | NA | 13 | TRBV3-1/TRBV3-2 | NA | TGTGCCAGCAGCCCGGAGGGGGGGTCGGGGCAGTATTTT | CASSPEGGSGQYF
TRBJ2-2 | NA | 17 | TRBV7-3 | NA | TGTGCCAGCAGCTTAGTGAGCGGTGATCCGAACACCGGGGAGCTGTTTTTT | CASSLVSGDPNTGELFF
TRBJ1-3 | NA | 17 | TRBV28 | TRBD1 | TGTGCCAGCAGTTCGACAGGGCGGGGGGGCTCTGGAAACACCATATATTTT | CASSSTGRGGSGNTIYF